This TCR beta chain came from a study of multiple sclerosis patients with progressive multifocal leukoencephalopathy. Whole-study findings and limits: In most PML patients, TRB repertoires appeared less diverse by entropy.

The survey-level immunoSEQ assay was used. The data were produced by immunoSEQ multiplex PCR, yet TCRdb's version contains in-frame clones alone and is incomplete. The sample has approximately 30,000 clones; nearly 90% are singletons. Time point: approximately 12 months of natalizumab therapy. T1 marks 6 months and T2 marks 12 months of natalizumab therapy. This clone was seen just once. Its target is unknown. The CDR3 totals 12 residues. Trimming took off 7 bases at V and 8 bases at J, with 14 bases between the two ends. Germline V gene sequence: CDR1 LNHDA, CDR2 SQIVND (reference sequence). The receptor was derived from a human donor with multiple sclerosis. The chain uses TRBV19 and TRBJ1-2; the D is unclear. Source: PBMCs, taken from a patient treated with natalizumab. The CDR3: CASTIEGYGYTF. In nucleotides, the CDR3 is TGTGCCAGTACTATCGAAGGGTACGGCTACACCTTC.